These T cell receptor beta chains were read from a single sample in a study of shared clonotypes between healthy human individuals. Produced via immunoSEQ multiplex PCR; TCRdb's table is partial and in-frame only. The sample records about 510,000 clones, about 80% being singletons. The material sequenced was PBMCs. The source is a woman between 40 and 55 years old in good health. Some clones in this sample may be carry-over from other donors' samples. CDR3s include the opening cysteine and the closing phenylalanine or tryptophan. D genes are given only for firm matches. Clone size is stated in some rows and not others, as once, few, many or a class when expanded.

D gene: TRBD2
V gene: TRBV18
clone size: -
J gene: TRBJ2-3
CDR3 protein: CASSPGGSGTDTQYF
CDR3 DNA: TGTGCCAGCTCACCGGGGGGGTCAGGCACAGATACGCAGTATTTT

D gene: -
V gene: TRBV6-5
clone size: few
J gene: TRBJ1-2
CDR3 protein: CASSYAPLNYGYTF
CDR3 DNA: TGTGCCAGCAGTTACGCCCCACTAAACTATGGCTACACCTTC

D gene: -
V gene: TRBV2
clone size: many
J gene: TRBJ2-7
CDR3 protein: CASLGAPSYEQYF
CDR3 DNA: TGTGCCAGTCTAGGGGCCCCTAGCTACGAGCAGTACTTC

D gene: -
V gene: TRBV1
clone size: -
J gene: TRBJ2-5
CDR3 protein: CTSSRQREKRETQYF
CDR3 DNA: TGCACCAGCAGCCGGCAGCGGGAGAAGAGAGAGACCCAGTACTTC

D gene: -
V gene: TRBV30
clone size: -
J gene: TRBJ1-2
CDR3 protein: CAWIGGLIYGYTF
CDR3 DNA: TGTGCCTGGATTGGGGGTCTCATCTATGGCTACACCTTC

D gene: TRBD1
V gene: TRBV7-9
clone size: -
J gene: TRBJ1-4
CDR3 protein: CASTRTGGSEKLFF
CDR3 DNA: TGTGCCAGCACCAGGACAGGGGGCTCTGAAAAACTGTTTTTT

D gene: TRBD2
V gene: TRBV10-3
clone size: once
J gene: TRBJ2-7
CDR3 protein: CAISEGLAFYEQYF
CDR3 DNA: TGTGCCATCAGTGAAGGACTAGCTTTCTACGAGCAGTACTTC

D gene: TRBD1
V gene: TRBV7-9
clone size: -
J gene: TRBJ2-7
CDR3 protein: CASSLVGTGLYEQYF
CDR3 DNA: TGTGCCAGCAGCTTAGTCGGGACAGGTCTCTACGAGCAGTACTTC

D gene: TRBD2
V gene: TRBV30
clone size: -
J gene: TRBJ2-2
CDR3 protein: CAGRTSGNTGELFF
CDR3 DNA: TGTGCCGGCCGGACTAGCGGGAACACCGGGGAGCTGTTTTTT

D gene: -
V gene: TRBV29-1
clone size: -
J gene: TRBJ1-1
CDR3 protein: CSVEDSPVGAEAFF
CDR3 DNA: TGCAGCGTTGAAGATAGCCCCGTAGGGGCTGAAGCTTTCTTT

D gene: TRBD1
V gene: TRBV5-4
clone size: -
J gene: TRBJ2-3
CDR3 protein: CASSLDRGLISTDTQYF
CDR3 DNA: TGTGCCAGCAGCTTGGACAGGGGTCTCATAAGCACAGATACGCAGTATTTT

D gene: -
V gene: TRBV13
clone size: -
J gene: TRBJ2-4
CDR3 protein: CASSLGSAKNIQYF
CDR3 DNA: TGTGCCAGCAGCTTAGGCAGTGCCAAAAACATTCAGTACTTC

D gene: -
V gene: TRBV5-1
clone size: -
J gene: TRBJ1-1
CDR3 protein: CASSWGPGVNTEAFF
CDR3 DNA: TGCGCCAGCAGCTGGGGGCCGGGGGTGAACACTGAAGCTTTCTTT

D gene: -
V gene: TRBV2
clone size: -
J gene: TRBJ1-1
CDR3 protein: CASTPTGNTEAFF
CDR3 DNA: TGTGCCAGCACCCCGACAGGGAACACTGAAGCTTTCTTT

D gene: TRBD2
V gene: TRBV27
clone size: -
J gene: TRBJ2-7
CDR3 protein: CASSLLAGGGPYEQYF
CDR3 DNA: TGTGCCAGCAGTTTGCTAGCGGGAGGTGGCCCCTACGAGCAGTACTTC

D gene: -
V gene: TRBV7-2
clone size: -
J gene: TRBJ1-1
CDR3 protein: CASSLAAGGSPNTEAFF
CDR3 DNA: TGTGCCAGCAGCTTAGCAGCAGGAGGGTCCCCGAACACTGAAGCTTTCTTT

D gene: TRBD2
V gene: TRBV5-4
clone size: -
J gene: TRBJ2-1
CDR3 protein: CASSRTSGSYNEQFF
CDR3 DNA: TGTGCCAGCAGCCGGACTAGCGGGAGCTACAATGAGCAGTTCTTC

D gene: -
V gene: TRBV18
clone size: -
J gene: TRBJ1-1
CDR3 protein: CASSPAGPTEAFF
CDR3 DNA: TGTGCCAGCTCACCTGCGGGTCCGACTGAAGCTTTCTTT

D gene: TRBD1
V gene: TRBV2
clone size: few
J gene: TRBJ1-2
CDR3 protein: CASSESTGNYGYTF
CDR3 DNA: TGTGCCAGCAGTGAATCGACAGGGAACTATGGCTACACCTTC

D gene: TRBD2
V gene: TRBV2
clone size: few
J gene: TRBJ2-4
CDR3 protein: CASTLGLAERQYF
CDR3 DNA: TGTGCCAGCACCCTGGGACTAGCGGAACGACAGTACTTC

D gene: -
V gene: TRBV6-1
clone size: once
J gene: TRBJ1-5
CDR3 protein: CASSPMPHQPQHF
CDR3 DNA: TGTGCCAGCAGCCCTATGCCTCATCAGCCCCAGCATTTT

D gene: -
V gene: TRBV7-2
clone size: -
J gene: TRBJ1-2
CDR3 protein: CASSHMGERSNYGYTF
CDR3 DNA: TGTGCCAGCAGCCACATGGGGGAACGCAGTAACTATGGCTACACCTTC